This T cell receptor beta chain emerged from a study of CD8+CD57+ T cells in acquired aplastic anemia. CDR1 is SNHLY, CDR2 FYNNEI, per germline. CDR3 size: 15 residues. V was clipped by 5 bases and J by 7 bases, with 20 bases between them. The use of genomic DNA as template underpinned the TCR beta VDJ and CDR3 profiling. TCRdb analysed the reads with MiXCR anew, one entry per CDR3 protein. Of some 170,000 distinct CDR3 sequences in the sample, roughly 40% are singletons; the top ten hold 1.1%. The gene calls are TRBV2 and TRBJ1-2; D is unclear. The sequence came from a human donor in good health. Sequencing used sorted CD4+, CD8+, or CD8+CD57+ T cells (not recorded which) from PBMCs. The CDR3: CASSPMTASPGGYTF. DNA for the CDR3: TGTGCCAGCAGTCCTATGACGGCCTCACCGGGTGGCTACACCTTC.